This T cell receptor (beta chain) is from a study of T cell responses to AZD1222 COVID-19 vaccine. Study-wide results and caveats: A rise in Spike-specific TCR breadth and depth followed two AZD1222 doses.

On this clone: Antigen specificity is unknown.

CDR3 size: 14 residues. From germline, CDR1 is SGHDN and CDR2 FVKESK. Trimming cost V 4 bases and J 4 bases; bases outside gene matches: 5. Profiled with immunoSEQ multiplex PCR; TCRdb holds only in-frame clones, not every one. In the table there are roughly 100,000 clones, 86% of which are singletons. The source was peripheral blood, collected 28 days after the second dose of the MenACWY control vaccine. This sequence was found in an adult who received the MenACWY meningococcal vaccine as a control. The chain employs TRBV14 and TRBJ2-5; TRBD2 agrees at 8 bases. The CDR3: CASSPGLAGETQYF. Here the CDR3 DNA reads TGTGCCAGCAGCCCGGGGCTAGCGGGAGAGACCCAGTACTTC.